These 27 T cell receptor beta chains were sequenced from one sample in a study of blood T cell repertoires in COVID-19. Repertoires were generated with immunoSEQ multiplex PCR, while TCRdb's copy carries only in-frame clones and drops some. Here the sample spans approximately 230,000 clones, less than 85% being singletons. Sequences were obtained from peripheral blood. These receptors originate from a woman of 80 years or more with active or convalescent COVID-19.

The CDR3 DNA follows: TGCGCCAGCAGCTTGCAGGGACAGGGGGTCACTAATGAAAAACTGTTTTTT. It specifies CASSLQGQGVTNEKLFF. V is TRBV5-1 and J is TRBJ1-4, with 11 bases aligning to TRBD1. V lost 1 base, J lost 2 bases, and 4 bases stayed unmatched. The germline V gene has CDR1 SGHRS and CDR2 YFSETQ. There are 17 residues in the CDR3.

The chain combines TRBV5-4 with TRBJ2-1, with D possibly TRBD2 on 6 matching bases. Per germline, CDR1 SGHNT and CDR2 YYREEE (reference sequence). The V gene lost 3 bases and the J gene lost 8 bases, with 12 bases spanning the gap. CDR3 length: 13 residues. The CDR3 spells CASSSGTGDEQFF. The CDR3 DNA reads as TGTGCCAGCAGCTCCGGGACTGGGGATGAGCAGTTCTTC.

V gene TRBV27 combines with J gene TRBJ2-1; possibly TRBD2 for D (5 bases). CDR3 size: 13 residues. V dropped 7 bases and J dropped 7 bases, with 14 bases sitting between them. Germline V lookup: CDR1 MNHEY, CDR2 SMNVEV (reference sequence). In DNA, the CDR3 is TGTGCCAGCAAAAAGCGGCCGGGAAATGAGCAGTTCTTC. This encodes CASKKRPGNEQFF.

Details on this clone: Other DNA sequences of this sample code for an identical CDR3. This chain joins TRBV19 and TRBJ1-1; 7 nucleotides agree with TRBD1. The V gene's germline CDR1 is LNHDA and CDR2 SQIVND (reference sequence). The CDR3 has 13 amino acids. The V segment lost 5 bases and the J segment 2 bases; nucleotides outside the gene matches: 2. The CDR3 DNA is TGTGCCAGTAGTCACAGGGGAAACACTGAAGCTTTCTTT. Protein: CASSHRGNTEAFF.

The chain employs TRBV6-2 or TRBV6-3 and TRBJ1-6, with D uncertain. Between the trimmed V and J ends, which lost 5 bases and 9 bases, there was a span of 8 bases. The CDR3 is 12 residues long. Germline CDR1 is MNHEY and CDR2 is SVGEGT. The CDR3 DNA sequence: TGTGCCAGCAGTAGTGCGGGTTCACCCCTCCACTTT. Amino acids: CASSSAGSPLHF.

The chain employs TRBV11-2 and TRBJ2-3; D unclear. V gave up 1 base and J gave up 6 bases, with 11 bases separating them. Germline V lookup: CDR1 SGHAT, CDR2 FQNNGV. The CDR3 is 14 residues long. CDR3 loop: CASSLALVQDTQYF. The DNA of the CDR3 is TGTGCCAGCAGCTTAGCCCTAGTTCAGGATACGCAGTATTTT.

The chain recombines TRBV5-4 with TRBJ2-5; the match to TRBD2 covers 9 bases. Germline assignment: CDR1 SGHNT and CDR2 YYREEE (reference sequence). This CDR3 has 15 residues. Trimming removed 4 bases from V and 3 bases from J; junction bases left unmatched: 7. CDR3 residues: CASSINLAGKETQYF. CDR3 nucleotide sequence: TGTGCCAGCAGCATAAATCTAGCGGGGAAAGAGACCCAGTACTTC.

The chain couples TRBV6-4 to TRBJ2-1; maybe TRBD2 (6 bases). Trimming cost V 5 bases and J 1 base, with 12 bases left between them. CDR1 is MRHNA and CDR2 is SNTAGT in the germline V gene. This CDR3 is built from 15 residues. CDR3 sequence reads: CASSRDSTSYNEQFF. CDR3 sequence (DNA): TGTGCCAGCAGTAGGGACTCCACGTCCTACAATGAGCAGTTCTTC.

This chain joins TRBV5-4 and TRBJ2-7, with 8 bases matching TRBD1. CDR1 is SGHNT and CDR2 is YYREEE in the germline V gene (reference sequence). The J segment lost 5 bases and the V segment lost 2 bases, leaving 6 bases of the junction unmatched. CDR3 length: 14 amino acids. The CDR3 DNA follows: TGTGCCAGCAGCTTCCGGGCAGGGGGCCACGAGCAGTACTTC. Protein: CASSFRAGGHEQYF.

The chain is built from TRBV19 and TRBJ2-5; maybe TRBD1 (6 bases). This CDR3 comprises 13 residues. The germline V gene has CDR1 LNHDA and CDR2 SQIVND (reference sequence). V dropped 6 bases and J dropped 3 bases, with 11 bases sitting between them. The CDR3 sequence: CASSQGREETQYF. The CDR3 region has the DNA TGTGCCAGTAGCCAGGGGCGGGAAGAGACCCAGTACTTC.

This clone showed up many times. The chain carries TRBV3-1 (or the pseudogene TRBV3-2) and TRBJ2-1; 8 nucleotides agree with TRBD2. This CDR3 has 16 residues. With 1 base clipped from V and 8 bases from J, the junction kept 10 bases outside the gene matches. The germline CDR1 and CDR2 sequences are LGHDT and YNNKEL (reference sequence). DNA for the CDR3: TGTGCCAGCAGCCAAGTAGGTAGCGGGATGCGTGATGAGCAGTTCTTC. It yields the protein CASSQVGSGMRDEQFF.

In its sample, this clone was seen once. Other DNA variants within this sample encode the same CDR3. V usage is TRBV5-1 and J usage is TRBJ2-5; weak D call: TRBD2 (6 bases). The CDR3 length is 13 residues. V lost 0 bases to trimming and J lost 4 bases, with 7 bases between them. Germline V CDR1 and CDR2: SGHRS, YFSETQ. The CDR3 sequence: CASSLVGGETQYF. CDR3 in DNA: TGCGCCAGCAGCTTGGTGGGGGGAGAGACCCAGTACTTC.

The chain uses TRBV5-1 and TRBJ2-3; TRBD2 agrees at 8 bases. CDR3 size: 15 residues. CDR1 is SGHRS and CDR2 is YFSETQ in the germline V gene. The V gene end was trimmed by 2 bases and the J gene end by 1 base; junction bases not matched to a gene: 3. CDR3 in amino acids: CASSLSAGGTDTQYF. The CDR3 nucleotides are TGCGCCAGCAGCTTATCAGCGGGAGGCACAGATACGCAGTATTTT.

V gene TRBV28 combines with J gene TRBJ1-2; a possible D gene is TRBD1 (6 bases). Trimming removed 3 bases at V and 0 bases at J, with 8 bases between. The CDR3 covers 14 residues. CDR1 MDHEN and CDR2 SYDVKM come from the germline V gene. DNA of the CDR3: TGTGCCAGCAGTTTGGACAGCCCTAACTATGGCTACACCTTC. This encodes CASSLDSPNYGYTF.

This clone was picked up one time. The V gene is TRBV3-1 (or the pseudogene TRBV3-2), the J gene TRBJ2-1, with unresolved D. This CDR3 comprises 16 residues. V was pared by 2 bases and J by 1 base, with 12 bases between. The germline V gene has CDR1 LGHDT and CDR2 YNNKEL (reference sequence). CDR3 sequence: CASSQSVSPSYNEQFF. As DNA, the CDR3 is TGTGCCAGCAGCCAAAGCGTCTCCCCGTCCTACAATGAGCAGTTCTTC.

The chain uses TRBV19 and TRBJ1-1, with D perhaps matching TRBD1 (6 bases). V lost 4 bases and J lost 0, with 9 bases in between. The V gene's germline CDR1 is LNHDA and CDR2 SQIVND (reference sequence). The CDR3 runs to 14 residues. The CDR3 DNA reads as TGTGCCAGTAGTACGGACAGCTTGAACACTGAAGCTTTCTTT. Translated: CASSTDSLNTEAFF.

This chain links TRBV19 with TRBJ1-2; D is uncertain. CDR3 length equals 14 residues. From germline, CDR1 is LNHDA and CDR2 SQIVND (reference sequence). The V end was cut by 8 bases, the J end by 8 bases, with 21 bases between. The CDR3 DNA sequence: TGTGCCAGTTCCCCCAACGCGTCCCCTATGGGCTACACCTTC. Translated, it gives CASSPNASPMGYTF.

The V gene is TRBV6-4, the J gene TRBJ2-1; D not certain. Between the trimmed V and J ends, which lost 6 bases and 4 bases, there was a span of 13 bases. The CDR3 sequence is 14 residues long. Germline CDR1 and CDR2: MRHNA and SNTAGT. The CDR3 DNA is TGTGCCAGCAGGACTTTCGGCGCATACAATGAGCAGTTCTTC. This sequence encodes CASRTFGAYNEQFF.

This chain links TRBV5-4 with TRBJ2-1, with 9 bases aligning to TRBD2. Germline-derived CDR1 and CDR2 are SGHNT and YYREEE (reference sequence). V trimming: 0 bases; J trimming: 4 bases; junction bases outside the gene matches: 5. The CDR3 length is 16 residues. CDR3 region: CASSLVGGGGYNEQFF. CDR3 sequence (DNA): TGTGCCAGCAGCTTGGTCGGCGGGGGGGGTTACAATGAGCAGTTCTTC.

The CDR3 sequence is CATSDPETREETQYF. CDR3 nucleotides: TGTGCCACCAGTGACCCGGAAACCAGGGAAGAGACCCAGTACTTC. The chain recombines TRBV24-1 with TRBJ2-5, with D possibly being TRBD1 (5 bases). In germline, CDR1 is KGHDR, CDR2 SFDVKD. CDR3 size: 15 residues. Trimming took off 4 bases at V and 3 bases at J, with 14 bases between the two ends.

This clone was observed a single time. CDR3 DNA: TGCGCCAGCAGCCTTAGCGGGGGGATATACTACGAGCAGTACTTC. Amino acid sequence: CASSLSGGIYYEQYF. V usage is TRBV5-1 and J usage is TRBJ2-7; TRBD2 matches at 10 bases. V trimming: 4 bases; J trimming: 3 bases; junction bases outside the gene matches: 7. The CDR3 contains 15 residues. CDR1 is SGHRS, CDR2 YFSETQ, per germline.

The chain couples TRBV5-1 to TRBJ1-2; D unresolved. CDR1 SGHRS and CDR2 YFSETQ come from the germline V gene. Trimming stripped 0 bases from V and 6 bases from J, with 12 bases between. This CDR3 contains 14 residues. The DNA of the CDR3 is TGCGCCAGCAGCTTGGCCAACCAGGATAATGGCTACACCTTC. Residues: CASSLANQDNGYTF.

V usage is TRBV10-3 and J usage is TRBJ1-1; maybe TRBD1 (6 bases). Germline CDR1 and CDR2: ENHRY and SYGVKD. V was clipped by 6 bases and J by 1 base, with 12 bases between them. The CDR3 runs 14 residues. CDR3 nucleotides: TGTGCCATCAGGACAGGATCCGGGAACACTGAAGCTTTCTTT. This gives the protein CAIRTGSGNTEAFF.

In this sample, this clone turned up once. The chain recombines TRBV2 with TRBJ1-4; D is uncertain. V lost 4 bases and J lost 0, with 6 bases in between. The CDR3 is 14 amino acids. CDR1 is SNHLY and CDR2 is FYNNEI in the germline V gene. The CDR3 sequence: CASSVITTNEKLFF. Here the CDR3 DNA reads TGTGCCAGCAGTGTTATAACAACTAATGAAAAACTGTTTTTT.

The chain carries TRBV6-5 and TRBJ2-1; TRBD1 agrees at 9 bases. CDR1 and CDR2 from the germline V gene are MNHEY and SVGAGI. The CDR3 has 16 residues. The ends lost 0 bases at V and 5 bases at J; junction bases unmatched: 5. The CDR3 DNA is TGTGCCAGCAGTTACTCCCGGGACAGGGCCCACAATGAGCAGTTCTTC. Amino acid sequence: CASSYSRDRAHNEQFF.

This clone has just a few counts. The rearrangement uses TRBV10-2 and TRBJ1-2; 9 positions agree with TRBD1. CDR3 length equals 13 residues. In germline, CDR1 is WSHSY, CDR2 SAAADI. The ends lost 7 bases at V and 6 bases at J; junction bases unmatched: 6. The CDR3: CASTFDRGNGYTF. CDR3 nucleotides: TGCGCCAGCACATTCGACAGGGGGAATGGCTACACCTTC.

J is TRBJ1-1 and V is TRBV5-5; a possible D gene is TRBD1 (5 bases). Between the trimmed V and J ends, which lost 4 bases and 5 bases, there was a span of 21 bases. The germline CDR1 and CDR2 sequences are SGHKS and YYEKEE (reference sequence). The length of the CDR3 is 16 residues. In DNA, the CDR3 is TGTGCCAGCAGCGCTCCTCAGGGAAGGGATCGAACTGAAGCTTTCTTT. It encodes CASSAPQGRDRTEAFF.